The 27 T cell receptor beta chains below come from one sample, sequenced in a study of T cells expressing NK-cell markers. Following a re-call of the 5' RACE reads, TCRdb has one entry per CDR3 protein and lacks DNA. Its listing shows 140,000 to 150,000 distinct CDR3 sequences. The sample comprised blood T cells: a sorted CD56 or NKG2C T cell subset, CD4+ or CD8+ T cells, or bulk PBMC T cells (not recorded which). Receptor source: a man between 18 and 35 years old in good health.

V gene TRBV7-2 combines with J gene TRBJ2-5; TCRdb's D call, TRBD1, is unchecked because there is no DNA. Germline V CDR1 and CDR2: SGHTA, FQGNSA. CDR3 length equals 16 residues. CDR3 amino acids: CASQNPAGGLQETQYF.

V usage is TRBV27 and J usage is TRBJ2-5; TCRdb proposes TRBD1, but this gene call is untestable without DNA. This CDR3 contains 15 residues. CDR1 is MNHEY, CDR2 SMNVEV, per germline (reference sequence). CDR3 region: CASSLETGDSETQYF.

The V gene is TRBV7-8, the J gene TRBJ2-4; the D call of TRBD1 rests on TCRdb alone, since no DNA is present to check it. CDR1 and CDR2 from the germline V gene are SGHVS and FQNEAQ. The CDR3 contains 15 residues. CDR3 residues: CASSPSWTELNIQYF.

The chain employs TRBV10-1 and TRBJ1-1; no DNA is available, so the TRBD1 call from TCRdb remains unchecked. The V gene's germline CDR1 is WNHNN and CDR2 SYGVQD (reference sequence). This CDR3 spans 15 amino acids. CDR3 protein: CASSESVRGDTEAFF.

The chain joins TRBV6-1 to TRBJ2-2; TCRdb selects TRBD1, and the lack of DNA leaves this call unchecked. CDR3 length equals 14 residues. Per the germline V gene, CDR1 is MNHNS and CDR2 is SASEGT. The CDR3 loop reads CASSEGGTAGELFF.

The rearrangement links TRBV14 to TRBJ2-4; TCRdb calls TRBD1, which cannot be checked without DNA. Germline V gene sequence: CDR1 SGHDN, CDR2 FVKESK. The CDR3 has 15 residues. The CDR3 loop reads CASSQGQLAKNIQYF. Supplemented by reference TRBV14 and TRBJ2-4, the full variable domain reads EAGVTQFPSHSVIEKGQTVTLRCDPISGHDNLYWYRRVMGKEIKFLLHFVKESKQDESGMPNNRFLAERTGGTYSTLKVQPAELEDSGVYFCASSQGQLAKNIQYFGAGTRLSVL.

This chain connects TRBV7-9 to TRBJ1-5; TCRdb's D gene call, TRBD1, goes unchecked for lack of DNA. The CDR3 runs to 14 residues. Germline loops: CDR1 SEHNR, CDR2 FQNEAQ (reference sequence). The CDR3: CASSLTRGAQPQHF. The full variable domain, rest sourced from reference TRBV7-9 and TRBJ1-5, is DTGVSQNPRHKITKRGQNVTFRCDPISEHNRLYWYRQTLGQGPEFLTYFQNEAQLEKSRLLSDRFSAERPKGSFSTLEIQRTEQGDSAMYLCASSLTRGAQPQHFGDGTRLSIL.

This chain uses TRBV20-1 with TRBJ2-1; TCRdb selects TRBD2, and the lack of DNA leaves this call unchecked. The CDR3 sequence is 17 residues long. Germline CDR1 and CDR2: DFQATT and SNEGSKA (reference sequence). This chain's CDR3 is CSASWLAGDFAYNEQFF.

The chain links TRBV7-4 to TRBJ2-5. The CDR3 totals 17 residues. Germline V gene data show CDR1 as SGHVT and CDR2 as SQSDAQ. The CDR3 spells CASSLASFWSMGETQYF.

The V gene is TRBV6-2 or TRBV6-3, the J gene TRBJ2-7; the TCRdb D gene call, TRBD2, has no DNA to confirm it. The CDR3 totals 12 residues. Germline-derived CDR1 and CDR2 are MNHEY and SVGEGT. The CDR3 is CASRFGGSEQYF.

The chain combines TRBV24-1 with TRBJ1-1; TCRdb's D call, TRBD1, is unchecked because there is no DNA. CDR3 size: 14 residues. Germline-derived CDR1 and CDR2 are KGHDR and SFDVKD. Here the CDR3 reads CATSPRTGNTEAFF.

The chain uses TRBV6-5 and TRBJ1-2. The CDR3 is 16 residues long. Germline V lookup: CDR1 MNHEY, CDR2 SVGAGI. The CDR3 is CASSYRKEEIDYGYTF.

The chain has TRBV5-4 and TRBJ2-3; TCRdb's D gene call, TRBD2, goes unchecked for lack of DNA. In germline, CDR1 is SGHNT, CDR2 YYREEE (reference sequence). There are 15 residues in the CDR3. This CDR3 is CASSRGLADTDTQYF.

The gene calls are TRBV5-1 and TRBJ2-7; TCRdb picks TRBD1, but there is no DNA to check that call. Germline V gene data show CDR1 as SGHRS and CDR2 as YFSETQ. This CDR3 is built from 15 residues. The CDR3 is CASSLAPDRGNEQYF.

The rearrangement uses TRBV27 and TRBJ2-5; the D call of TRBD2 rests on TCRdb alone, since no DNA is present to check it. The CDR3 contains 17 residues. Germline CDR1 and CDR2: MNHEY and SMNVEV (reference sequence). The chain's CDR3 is CASSDGTSGLAWETQYF.

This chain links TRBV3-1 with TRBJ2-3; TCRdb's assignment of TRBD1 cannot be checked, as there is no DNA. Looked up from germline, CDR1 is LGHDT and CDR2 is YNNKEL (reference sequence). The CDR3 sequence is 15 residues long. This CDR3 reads CASSPSGGGTDTQYF.

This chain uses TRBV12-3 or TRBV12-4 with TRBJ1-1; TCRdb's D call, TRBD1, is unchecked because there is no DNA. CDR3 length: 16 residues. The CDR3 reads CASRPNNRGHYTEAFF.

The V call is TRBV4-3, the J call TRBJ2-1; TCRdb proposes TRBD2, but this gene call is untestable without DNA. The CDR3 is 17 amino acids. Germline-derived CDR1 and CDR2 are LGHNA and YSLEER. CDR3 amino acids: CASSLQLAEYSYNEQFF.

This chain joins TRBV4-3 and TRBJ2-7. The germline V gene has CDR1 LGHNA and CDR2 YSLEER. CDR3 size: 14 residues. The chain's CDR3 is CASSQESVQDEQYF.

CDR3 in amino acids: CAIRLAYTGELFF. The V gene is TRBV12-3 or TRBV12-4, the J gene TRBJ2-2. The CDR3 loop spans 13 amino acids.

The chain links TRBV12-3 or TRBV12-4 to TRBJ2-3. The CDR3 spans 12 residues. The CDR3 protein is CASSSPSDTQYF.

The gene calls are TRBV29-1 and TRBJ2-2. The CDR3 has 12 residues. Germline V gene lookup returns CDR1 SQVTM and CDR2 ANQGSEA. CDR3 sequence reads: CSGIEDTGELFF.

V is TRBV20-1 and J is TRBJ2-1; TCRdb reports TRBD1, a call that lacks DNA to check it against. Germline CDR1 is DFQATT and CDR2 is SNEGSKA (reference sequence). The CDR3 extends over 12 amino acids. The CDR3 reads CSATPAILEQFF.

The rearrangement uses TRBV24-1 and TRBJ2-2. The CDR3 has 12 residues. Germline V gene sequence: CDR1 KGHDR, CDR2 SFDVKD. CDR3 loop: CATSDYFGELFF.

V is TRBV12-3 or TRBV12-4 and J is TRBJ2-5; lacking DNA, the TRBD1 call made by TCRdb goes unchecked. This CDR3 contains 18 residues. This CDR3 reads CASSLASGRQAHQETQYF.

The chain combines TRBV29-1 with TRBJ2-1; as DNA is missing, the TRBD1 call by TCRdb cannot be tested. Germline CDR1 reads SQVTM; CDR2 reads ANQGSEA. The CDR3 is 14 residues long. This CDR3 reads CSVTDAGASNEQFF.

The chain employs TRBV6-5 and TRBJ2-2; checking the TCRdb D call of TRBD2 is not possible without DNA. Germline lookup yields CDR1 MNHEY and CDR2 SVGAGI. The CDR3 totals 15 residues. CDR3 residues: CASSYTAGEYGELFF.